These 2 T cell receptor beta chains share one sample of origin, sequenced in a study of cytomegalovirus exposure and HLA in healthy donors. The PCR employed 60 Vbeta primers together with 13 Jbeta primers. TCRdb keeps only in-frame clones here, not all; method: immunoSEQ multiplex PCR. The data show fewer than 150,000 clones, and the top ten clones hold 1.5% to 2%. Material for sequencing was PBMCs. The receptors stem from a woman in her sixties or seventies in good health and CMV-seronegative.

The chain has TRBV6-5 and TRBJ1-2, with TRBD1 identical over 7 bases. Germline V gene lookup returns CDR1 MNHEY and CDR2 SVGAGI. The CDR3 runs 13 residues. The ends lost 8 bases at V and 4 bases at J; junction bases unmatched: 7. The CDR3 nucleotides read TGTGCCAGCTACCGACAGGGCCCCTATGGCTACACCTTC. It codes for CASYRQGPYGYTF.

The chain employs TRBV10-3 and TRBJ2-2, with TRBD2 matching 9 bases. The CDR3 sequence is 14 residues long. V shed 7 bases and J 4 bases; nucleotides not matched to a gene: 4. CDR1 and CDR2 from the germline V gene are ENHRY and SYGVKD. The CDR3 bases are TGTGCCATCACTATGACTAGCGGCACCGGGGAGCTGTTTTTT. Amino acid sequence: CAITMTSGTGELFF.